Following are 10 T cell receptor beta chains from one sample sequenced in a study of human T cells and chemical hapten exposure. Time point: pre-sensitization, week 0. The treatment was: therapeutic diphenylcyclopropenone sensitization with weekly scalp DPC. TCRdb itself ran the RACE reads through MiXCR, one entry per CDR3 protein. The repertoire has over 300,000 distinct CDR3 sequences, 5.1% of them found once; the top ten carry just over 2.5%. The sequencing used whole blood, collected in connection with sensitization to the hapten diphenylcyclopropenone (DPC). Receptors originate from a woman aged 45 to 65 with alopecia areata. Some clones in this sample may be carry-over from other donors' samples.

This clonotype turned up a few times. The gene calls are TRBV20-1 and TRBJ1-1; the D is unclear. Germline CDR1 and CDR2: DFQATT and SNEGSKA (reference sequence). Trimming took 3 bases from V and 0 from J, leaving 11 bases between them. This CDR3 has 14 residues. The CDR3 sequence is CSARRTAMNTEAFF. The CDR3 DNA reads TGCAGTGCTAGGCGGACTGCGATGAACACTGAAGCTTTCTTT.

This clonotype was observed at least ten times. Here the CDR3 reads CASSLGGPDADTQYF. The CDR3 nucleotides are TGTGCCAGCAGCCTGGGGGGGCCGGACGCGGATACGCAGTATTTT. The V gene is TRBV3-1, the J gene TRBJ2-3, with TRBD2 as a possible D gene (7 bases). CDR3 length: 15 amino acids. The germline V and J ends were trimmed by 4 bases and 6 bases, with 17 bases remaining between them. Germline V gene data show CDR1 as LGHDT and CDR2 as YNNKEL (reference sequence).

This clonotype occurred a few times. The chain couples TRBV12-3 or TRBV12-4 to TRBJ1-4, with no clear D. The ends were cut back, 6 bases at V and 7 bases at J, with 15 bases in the middle. The CDR3 covers 14 residues. The CDR3 region is CASSGIPGAEKLFF. The CDR3 region has the DNA TGTGCCAGCAGCGGGATCCCGGGAGCTGAAAAACTGTTTTTT.

The chain joins TRBV5-5 to TRBJ1-3; no clear D. CDR1 and CDR2 (germline): SGHKS, YYEKEE (reference sequence). Trimming stripped 3 bases from V and 0 bases from J, with 13 bases between. The CDR3 is 16 amino acids. CDR3 in DNA: TGTGCCAGCAGCTGGGATCTTCGAAGCTCTGGAAACACCATATATTTT. This codes for CASSWDLRSSGNTIYF.

This clonotype turned up a few times. The rearrangement uses TRBV29-1 and TRBJ2-3, with D possibly TRBD1 on 5 matching bases. With 3 bases removed from V and 4 bases from J, the gap between germline ends came to 14 bases. The CDR3 loop spans 14 amino acids. Germline V gene lookup returns CDR1 SQVTM and CDR2 ANQGSEA. The chain's CDR3 is CSVDSGPRADTQYF. DNA of the CDR3: TGCAGCGTTGACTCAGGGCCCCGGGCAGATACGCAGTATTTT.

This clonotype appeared a few times. This rearrangement joins TRBV20-1 to TRBJ2-7, with TRBD2 matching over 9 bases. J was trimmed by 6 bases and V by 6 bases; bases with no gene match: 6. The CDR3 sequence is 12 residues long. CDR1 and CDR2 from the germline V gene are DFQATT and SNEGSKA (reference sequence). CDR3 amino acids: CSATGLASEQYF. DNA for the CDR3: TGCAGTGCCACCGGACTAGCGAGCGAGCAGTACTTC.

This clonotype was observed a handful of times. The chain has TRBV6-5 and TRBJ2-7, with 12 bases that match TRBD2. J was trimmed by 2 bases and V by 6 bases; bases with no gene match: 5. This CDR3 comprises 15 residues. Germline values: CDR1 MNHEY, CDR2 SVGAGI. The CDR3 loop is CASRLTSGSPYEQYF. CDR3 bases: TGTGCCAGCAGATTGACTAGCGGGAGCCCCTACGAGCAGTACTTC.

This clonotype showed up just a few times. The chain uses TRBV9 and TRBJ1-1; 7 bases fit TRBD1. The V gene end was trimmed by 0 bases and the J gene end by 0 bases; junction bases not matched to a gene: 8. This CDR3 is built from 17 residues. Germline-derived CDR1 and CDR2 are SGDLS and YYNGEE. The CDR3 spells CASSVEGAPYLNTEAFF. In nucleotides, the CDR3 is TGTGCCAGCAGCGTAGAGGGGGCCCCTTATCTGAACACTGAAGCTTTCTTT.

This clonotype was seen ten or more times. This rearrangement joins TRBV4-3 to TRBJ2-3; tentative D call: TRBD1 (6 bases). Trimming took off 0 bases at V and 2 bases at J, with 12 bases between the two ends. The CDR3 spans 16 residues. The germline V gene has CDR1 LGHNA and CDR2 YSLEER. DNA of the CDR3: TGCGCCAGCAGCCAAGATGGGCACAGGGCCACAGATACGCAGTATTTT. Its translation: CASSQDGHRATDTQYF.

This clonotype has a count of ten or more. V and J are TRBV20-1 and TRBJ2-3, with D perhaps being TRBD1 or TRBD2 (5 bases each). From germline, CDR1 is DFQATT and CDR2 SNEGSKA (reference sequence). V gave up 5 bases and J gave up 5 bases, with 17 bases separating them. The CDR3 has 14 residues. The CDR3 nucleotides read TGCAGTGCTCCATGGGACGGACCTCGAGATACGCAGTATTTT. Translation gives CSAPWDGPRDTQYF.